The entry below describes one TCR beta chain. Mismatch with germline at one junction end may stem from a read error. Germline V lookup: CDR1 SQVTM, CDR2 ANQGSEA. The CDR3 is 12 amino acids. This record belongs to a study of tumor and adjacent non-tumor tissue in lung cancer. As for the study in general: Patients comprised about eleven adenocarcinoma, 2 squamous cell carcinoma and 1 small cell lung cancer.

TCRbeta libraries were built with three rounds of nested PCR, modified from ARM-PCR. TCRdb reprocessed the multiplex PCR reads with MiXCR, giving one entry per CDR3 protein. The sample lists about 86,000 distinct CDR3 sequences; approximately 73% were seen once. This sample's RNA came from whole unsorted tissue. The normal lung tissue was taken more than 3 cm from the tumor edge. Newly diagnosed lung cancer patients had thoracic surgery in China, August–November 2014, without prior chemotherapy. This receptor was taken from a woman in her forties or fifties with non-small cell lung cancer. The specimen was distant non-tumor lung tissue. This chain uses TRBV29-1 with TRBJ1-1; no clear D. This CDR3 is CSVSTRYTGAFF. In DNA, the CDR3 is TGCAGCGTTTCAACAAGGTACACTGGAGCTTTCTTT.